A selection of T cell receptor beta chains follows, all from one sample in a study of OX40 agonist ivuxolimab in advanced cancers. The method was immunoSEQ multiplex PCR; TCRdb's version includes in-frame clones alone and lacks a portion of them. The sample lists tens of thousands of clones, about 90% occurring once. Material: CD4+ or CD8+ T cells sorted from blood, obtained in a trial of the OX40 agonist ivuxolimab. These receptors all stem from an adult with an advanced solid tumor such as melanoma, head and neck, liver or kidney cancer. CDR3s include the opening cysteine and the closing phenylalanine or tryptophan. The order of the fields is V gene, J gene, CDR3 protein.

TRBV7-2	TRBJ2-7	CASSLRQSTAGAAYEQYF
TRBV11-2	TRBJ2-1	CASSLAQAGWEQFF
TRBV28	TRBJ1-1	CASRLTGEAFF
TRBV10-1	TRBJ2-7	CASSAAGLAGSYEQYF
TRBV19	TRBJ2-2	CASSPGLAGGTGELFF
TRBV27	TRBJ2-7	CASSLTGKPYEQYF
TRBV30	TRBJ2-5	CACCGGGKTQYF
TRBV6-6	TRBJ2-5	CASSYQSSRGTQYF
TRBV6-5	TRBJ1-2	CASSYSSGQGYGYTF
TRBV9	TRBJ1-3	CASSVWGAAGNTIYF
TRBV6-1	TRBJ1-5	CASSEGLGVPAQHF
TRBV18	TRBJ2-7	CASSPQGGLGEQYF
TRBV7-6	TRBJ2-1	CASSIGGEASRSRQFF
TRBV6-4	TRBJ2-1	CASSPLTSGDYNEQFF
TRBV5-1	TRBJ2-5	CASSLGGTGETQYF
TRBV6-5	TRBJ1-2	CASSYLDRSVGYTF
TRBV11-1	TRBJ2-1	CASSLNPTSSPAFEQFF
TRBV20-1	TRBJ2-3	CSAGPMRTQYF
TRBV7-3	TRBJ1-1	CASSLQGMNTEAFF
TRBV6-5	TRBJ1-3	CASSLGSSGNTIYF
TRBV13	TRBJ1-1	CASSLGGRGPTEAFF
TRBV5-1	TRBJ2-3	CASHMSGTGYGDTQYF
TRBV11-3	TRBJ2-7	CASSRTQAGIHEQYF
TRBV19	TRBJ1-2	CASTLSGQAYGYTF
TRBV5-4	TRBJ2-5	CASSLVIRTTQETQYF
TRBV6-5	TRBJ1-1	CASSLGGLNTEAFF
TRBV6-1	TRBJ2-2	CASTRGGASGELFF
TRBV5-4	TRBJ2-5	CASSLTGEETQYF
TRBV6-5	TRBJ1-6	CASRPTGNSPLHF
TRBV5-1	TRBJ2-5	CASSTQTGMAQETQYF
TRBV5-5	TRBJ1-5	CASSFNGQNNQPQHF
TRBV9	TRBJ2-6	CASSLTGSGANVLTF
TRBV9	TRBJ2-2	CASSPGGADTGELFF
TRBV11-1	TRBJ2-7	CASSPRGYEQYF
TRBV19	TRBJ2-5	CASSRGSSSTQYF
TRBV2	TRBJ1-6	CASSERGEHSPLHF
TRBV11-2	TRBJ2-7	CASSLGSGGTYEQYF
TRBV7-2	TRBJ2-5	CASSLVGKSQETQYF
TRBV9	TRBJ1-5	CASGRGRPQHF
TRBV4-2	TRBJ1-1	CASSQEEGMNTEAFF
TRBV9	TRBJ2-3	CASSAASGGDTQYF
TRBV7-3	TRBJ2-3	CASSLRLAGGDTQYF
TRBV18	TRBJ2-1	CASARTPENEQFF
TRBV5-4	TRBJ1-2	CASSFDGGNYGYTF
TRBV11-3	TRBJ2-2	CASSSEGRGTTGELFF
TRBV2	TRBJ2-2	CASGANRQLRTGELFF
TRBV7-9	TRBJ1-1	CASSLDPPSRTEAFF
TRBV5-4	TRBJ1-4	CASSPQGGEKLFF
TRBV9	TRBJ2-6	CASSAGPRRGANVLTF
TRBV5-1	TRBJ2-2	CASSSTDQGAGGELFF
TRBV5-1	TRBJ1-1	CASSTGGTEAFF
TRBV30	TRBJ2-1	CAWSQNRQYNEQFF